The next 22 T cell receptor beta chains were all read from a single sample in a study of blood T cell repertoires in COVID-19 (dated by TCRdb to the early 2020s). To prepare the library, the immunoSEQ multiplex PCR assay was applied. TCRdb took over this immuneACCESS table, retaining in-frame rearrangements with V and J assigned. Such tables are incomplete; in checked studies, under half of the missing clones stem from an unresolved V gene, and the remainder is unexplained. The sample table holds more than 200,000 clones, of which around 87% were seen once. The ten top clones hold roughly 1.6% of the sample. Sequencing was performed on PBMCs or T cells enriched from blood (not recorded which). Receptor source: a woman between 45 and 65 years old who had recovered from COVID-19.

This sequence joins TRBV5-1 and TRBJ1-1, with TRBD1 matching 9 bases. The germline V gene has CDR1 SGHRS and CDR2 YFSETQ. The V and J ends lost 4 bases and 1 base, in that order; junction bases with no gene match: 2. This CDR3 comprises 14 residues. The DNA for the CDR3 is TGCGCCAGCAGCATGGGACAGGGGAACACTGAAGCTTTCTTT. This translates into CASSMGQGNTEAFF.

DNA for the CDR3: TGCGCCAGCAGCCACAGGACAGAGAACAATGAGCAGTTCTTC. Residues: CASSHRTENNEQFF. The gene calls are TRBV5-1 and TRBJ2-1; the D gene is possibly TRBD1 (6 bases). CDR1 SGHRS and CDR2 YFSETQ come from the germline V gene. Trimming removed 4 bases from V and 5 bases from J, with 13 bases in between. The CDR3 is made up of 14 amino acids.

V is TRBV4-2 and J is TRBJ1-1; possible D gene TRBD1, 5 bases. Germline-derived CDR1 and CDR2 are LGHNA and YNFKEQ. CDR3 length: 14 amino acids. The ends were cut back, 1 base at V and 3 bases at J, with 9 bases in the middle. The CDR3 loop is CASSQGTGDTEAFF. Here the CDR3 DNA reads TGTGCCAGCAGCCAAGGCACGGGGGACACTGAAGCTTTCTTT.

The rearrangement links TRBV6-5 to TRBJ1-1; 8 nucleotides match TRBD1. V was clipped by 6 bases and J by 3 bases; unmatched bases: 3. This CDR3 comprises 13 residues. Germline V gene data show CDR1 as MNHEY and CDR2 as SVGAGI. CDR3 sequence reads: CASSGQGDTEAFF. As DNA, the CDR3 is TGTGCCAGCAGCGGACAGGGAGACACTGAAGCTTTCTTT.

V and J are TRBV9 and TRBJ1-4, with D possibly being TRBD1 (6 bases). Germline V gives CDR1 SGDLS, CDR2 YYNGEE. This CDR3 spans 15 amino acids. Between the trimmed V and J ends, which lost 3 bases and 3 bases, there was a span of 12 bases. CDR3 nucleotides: TGTGCCAGCAGCGGAAGGGACACGGCTAATGAAAAACTGTTTTTT. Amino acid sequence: CASSGRDTANEKLFF.

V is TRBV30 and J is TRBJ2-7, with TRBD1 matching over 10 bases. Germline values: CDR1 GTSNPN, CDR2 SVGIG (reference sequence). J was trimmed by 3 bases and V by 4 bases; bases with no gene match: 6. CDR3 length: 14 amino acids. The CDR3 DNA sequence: TGTGCCTGGAATACGGGACAGGGGAACTACGAGCAGTACTTC. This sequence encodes CAWNTGQGNYEQYF.

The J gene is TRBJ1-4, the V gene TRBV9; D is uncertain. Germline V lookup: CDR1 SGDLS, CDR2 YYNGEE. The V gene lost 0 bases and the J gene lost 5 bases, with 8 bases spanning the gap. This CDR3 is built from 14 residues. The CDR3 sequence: CASSVEGGNEKLFF. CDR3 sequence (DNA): TGTGCCAGCAGCGTAGAGGGAGGGAATGAAAAACTGTTTTTT.

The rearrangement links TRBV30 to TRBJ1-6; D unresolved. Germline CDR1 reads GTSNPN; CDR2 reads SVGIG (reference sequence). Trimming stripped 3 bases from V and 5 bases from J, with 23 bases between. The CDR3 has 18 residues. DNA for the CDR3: TGTGCCTGGAGGTCCGGTTATTCCTTCCCGAGCGATAATTCACCCCTCCACTTT. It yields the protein CAWRSGYSFPSDNSPLHF. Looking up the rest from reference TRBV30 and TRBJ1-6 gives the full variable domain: SQTIHQWPATLVQPVGSPLSLECTVEGTSNPNLYWYRQAAGRGLQLLFYSVGIGQISSEVPQNLSASRPQDRQFILSSKKLLLSDSGFYLCAWRSGYSFPSDNSPLHFGNGTRLTVT.

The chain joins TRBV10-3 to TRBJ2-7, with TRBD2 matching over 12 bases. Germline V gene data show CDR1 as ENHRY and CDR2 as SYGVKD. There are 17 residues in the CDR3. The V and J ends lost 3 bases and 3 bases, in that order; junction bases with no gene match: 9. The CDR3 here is CAISDSGLAGRIYEQYF. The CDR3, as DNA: TGTGCCATCAGTGATTCAGGACTAGCGGGACGTATCTACGAGCAGTACTTC.

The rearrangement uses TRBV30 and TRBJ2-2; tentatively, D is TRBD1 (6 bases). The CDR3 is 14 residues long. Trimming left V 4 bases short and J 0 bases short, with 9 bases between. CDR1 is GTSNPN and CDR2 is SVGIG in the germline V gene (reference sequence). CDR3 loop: CAWTGVTNTGELFF. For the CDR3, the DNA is TGTGCCTGGACAGGGGTCACGAACACCGGGGAGCTGTTTTTT.

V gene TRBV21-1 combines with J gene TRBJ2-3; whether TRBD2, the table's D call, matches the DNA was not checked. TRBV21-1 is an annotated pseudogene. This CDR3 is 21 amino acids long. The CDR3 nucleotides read TGTGCCAGCAGCAAAGGGATCCTCCCCGCGACGGGGTTTATAGGCACAGATACGCAGTATTTT. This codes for CASSKGILPATGFIGTDTQYF.

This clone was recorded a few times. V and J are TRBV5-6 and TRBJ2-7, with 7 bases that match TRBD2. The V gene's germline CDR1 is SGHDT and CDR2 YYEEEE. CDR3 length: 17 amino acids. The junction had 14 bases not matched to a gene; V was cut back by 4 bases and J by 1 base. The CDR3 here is CASSATTLRGNSYEQYF. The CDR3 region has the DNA TGTGCCAGCAGCGCCACAACCCTGCGGGGGAATTCCTACGAGCAGTACTTC.

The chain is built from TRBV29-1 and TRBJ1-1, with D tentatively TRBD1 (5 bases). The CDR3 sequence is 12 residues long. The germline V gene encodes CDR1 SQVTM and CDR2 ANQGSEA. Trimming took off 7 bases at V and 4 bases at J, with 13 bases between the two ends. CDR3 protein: CSADVGVTEAFF. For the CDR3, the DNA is TGCAGCGCAGATGTAGGGGTCACTGAAGCTTTCTTT.

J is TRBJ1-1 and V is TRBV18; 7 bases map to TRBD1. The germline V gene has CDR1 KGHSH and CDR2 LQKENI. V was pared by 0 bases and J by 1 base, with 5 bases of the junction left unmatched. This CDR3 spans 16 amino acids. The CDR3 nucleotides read TGTGCCAGCTCACCACCGGTCGGGGACAGGAACACTGAAGCTTTCTTT. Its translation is CASSPPVGDRNTEAFF.

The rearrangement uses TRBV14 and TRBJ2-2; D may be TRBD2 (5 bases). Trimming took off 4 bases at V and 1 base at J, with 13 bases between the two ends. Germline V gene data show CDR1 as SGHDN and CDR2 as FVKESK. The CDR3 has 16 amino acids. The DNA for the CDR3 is TGTGCCAGCAGCCTCACAAGCCGGGGGAACACCGGGGAGCTGTTTTTT. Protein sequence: CASSLTSRGNTGELFF.

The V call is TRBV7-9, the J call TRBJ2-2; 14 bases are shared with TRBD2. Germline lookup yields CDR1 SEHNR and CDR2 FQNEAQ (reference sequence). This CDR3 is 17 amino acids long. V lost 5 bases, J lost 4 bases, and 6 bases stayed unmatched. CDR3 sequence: CASSKRTSGRSTGELFF. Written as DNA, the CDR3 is TGTGCCAGCAGCAAAAGGACTAGCGGGAGGAGCACCGGGGAGCTGTTTTTT.

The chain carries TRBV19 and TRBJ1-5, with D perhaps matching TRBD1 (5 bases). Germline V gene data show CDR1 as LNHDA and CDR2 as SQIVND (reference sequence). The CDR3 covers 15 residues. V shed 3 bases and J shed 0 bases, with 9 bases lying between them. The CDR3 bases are TGTGCCAGTAGTATTTGGGGGGTTAGCAATCAGCCCCAGCATTTT. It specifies CASSIWGVSNQPQHF. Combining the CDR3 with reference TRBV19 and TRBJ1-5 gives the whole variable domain DGGITQSPKYLFRKEGQNVTLSCEQNLNHDAMYWYRQDPGQGLRLIYYSQIVNDFQKGDIAEGYSVSREKKESFPLTVTSAQKNPTAFYLCASSIWGVSNQPQHFGDGTRLSIL.

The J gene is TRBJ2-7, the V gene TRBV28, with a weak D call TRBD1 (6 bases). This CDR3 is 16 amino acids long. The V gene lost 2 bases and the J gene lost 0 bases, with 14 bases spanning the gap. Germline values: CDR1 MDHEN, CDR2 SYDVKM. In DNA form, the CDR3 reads TGTGCCAGCAGTTTACCAAGACAGGCGAGCTCCTACGAGCAGTACTTC. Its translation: CASSLPRQASSYEQYF.

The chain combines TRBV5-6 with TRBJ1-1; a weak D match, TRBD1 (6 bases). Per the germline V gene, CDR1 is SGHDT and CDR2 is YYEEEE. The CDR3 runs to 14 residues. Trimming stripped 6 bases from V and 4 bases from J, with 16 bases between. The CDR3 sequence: CASTTRGKGTEAFF. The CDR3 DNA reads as TGTGCCAGCACCACCAGGGGTAAGGGCACTGAAGCTTTCTTT.

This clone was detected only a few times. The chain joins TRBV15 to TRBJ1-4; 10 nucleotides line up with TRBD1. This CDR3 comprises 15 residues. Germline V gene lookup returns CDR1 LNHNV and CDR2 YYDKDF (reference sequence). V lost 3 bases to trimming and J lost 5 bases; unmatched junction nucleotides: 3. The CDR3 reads CATSSRDRGNEKLFF. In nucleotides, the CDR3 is TGTGCCACCAGCAGCAGGGACAGGGGAAATGAAAAACTGTTTTTT.

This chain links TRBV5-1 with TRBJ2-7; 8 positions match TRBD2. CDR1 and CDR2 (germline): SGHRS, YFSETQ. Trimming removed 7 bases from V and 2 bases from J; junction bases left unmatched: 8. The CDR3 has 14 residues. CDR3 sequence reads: CASRGGLGAYEQYF. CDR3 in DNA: TGCGCCAGCCGGGGGGGACTCGGTGCCTACGAGCAGTACTTC.

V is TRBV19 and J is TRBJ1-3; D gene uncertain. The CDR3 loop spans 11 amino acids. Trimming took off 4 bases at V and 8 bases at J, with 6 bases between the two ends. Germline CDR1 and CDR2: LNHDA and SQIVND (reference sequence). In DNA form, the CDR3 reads TGTGCCAGTAGTAGGGAGCACACCATATATTTT. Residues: CASSREHTIYF.